This record covers a single TCR beta chain. This clonotype came up a few times. Its antigen is unknown. Per-nucleotide qualities are absent, and no much larger clonotype sits a single base away. The CDR3 goes from the cysteine to the phenylalanine over 17 residues. Only the CDR3 part of the read is kept: 51 bases, read in frame from the first base. Germline trimming amounts to 3 bases on V and 0 bases on J, with 12 as the count of junction bases outside the gene matches. From a lookup of the germline V gene, CDR1 and CDR2 are SGHRS and YFSETQ. The sample originates from a study of T cell repertoires in cytomegalovirus infection (dated by TCRdb to between 2017 and 2020). About the full investigation: Recently identified HLA-C-restricted CMV epitopes, whose presentation resists viral immunomodulation, were targeted by peptide stimulations together with well-studied HLA-B-restricted epitopes. Donor HLA type was relevant to the analysis, as public TCR beta signatures indicated carriage of CMV infection together with the matching HLA type. Here is what the overall study found, with its caveats: Carriers of CMV infection plus the relevant HLA type were discriminated by the cumulative frequency of public TCR beta family members in the study cohort and in an independent approximately 350-donor cohort. The ex vivo response was dominated by HLA-C-restricted CMV-specific TCR beta clonotypes, which also provided the single most frequent clonotype in two of eight donors.

The sample was run on an Illumina HiSeq 1500. TCRdb applied fastp at Q25 and MiXCR to the public reads, then kept only in-frame beta chains. Rows are unified per CDR3 protein, each entry keeping the most common DNA and genes. This sample holds around 750,000 distinct CDR3 sequences; 30% to 35% were observed only once. The ten largest clones take up roughly 12% of the sample. This specimen's treatment or condition label, interpreted: in vitro stimulation with specific CMV peptide epitopes to enrich CMV-specific T cells. The chain is encoded by TRBV5-1 joined to TRBJ2-7; TRBD2 fits 7 bases in the junction. The sequence came from a human donor in good health (CMV status not recorded). Some clones in this sample may be carry-over from other donors' samples. The sequencing used cultured CD8+ T cells from PBMCs, collected from culture after CMV antigen stimulation. CDR3 region: CASSSPEGGTSSYEQYF. The sequenced DNA is TGCGCCAGCAGCTCTCCCGAGGGAGGGACGAGCTCCTACGAGCAGTACTTC.